This T cell receptor beta chain was recovered during a study of T cells after yellow fever vaccination. This clonotype showed up just a few times. No antigen is known for it. General study findings and limits: Relatively few clonotypes were ones that appeared in both CD4 and CD8 compartments.

V was trimmed by 2 bases and J by 1 base, leaving 11 bases between them. The CDR3 spans 16 residues. The germline gives CDR1 SGHTA, CDR2 FQGTGA. TCRdb analysed the 5' RACE reads with MiXCR anew, one entry per CDR3 protein. This sample yields approximately 300,000 distinct CDR3 sequences, of which around 7% are seen a single time; roughly a sixth belongs to the top ten. The gene calls are TRBV7-3 and TRBJ2-2; no firm D call. The sequence came from a man aged 18 to 30 who received the YFV17D yellow fever vaccine. The sample was PBMCs, taken more than 35 days after the first yellow fever vaccination. For the CDR3, the DNA is TGTGCCAGCAGCTTACGTAGCTCCTTGAACACCGGGGAGCTGTTTTTT. Translated: CASSLRSSLNTGELFF.